This TCR beta chain originates from a study of cytomegalovirus exposure and HLA in healthy donors (dated by TCRdb to about 2017). Regarding the study in general: In an earlier analysis of 450 to 750 of the donors, about 260 Gb of sequence data and 90 million to 120 million unique TCR beta sequences from about 180 million T cells were reported. An early release that covered 640 HLA-typed donors contained approximately 300 gigabases of sequencing data and 70 million to 100 million unique TCR sequences. Of the 398 genotyped donors, over 65% fell in the genetic ancestry cluster associated with self-reported Caucasian donors. The study aimed to test whether signatures of past pathogen exposure could be identified by cataloging public T cell receptors. Using immunosequencing, the study profiled T cell repertoires from 666 subjects and related those repertoires to cytomegalovirus serostatus. In addition to the first cohort of 650 to 800 subjects, a separate validation cohort of 120 different subjects was used. To predict cytomegalovirus infection status, the study brought together high-throughput TCR immunosequencing, statistical association of individual TCRs with disease status, and machine learning. A later analysis re-examined previously published TCR beta repertoires from more than 650 donors and added high-resolution HLA genotyping to investigate patterns of TCR occurrence. Rather than using new phenotypic data, the later analysis identified candidate immune exposures from TCR beta sequences and from how often those sequences occurred across donors. In an earlier analysis of over 550 of the donors, high-throughput TCR beta sequencing was used to judge whether each TCR beta V gene segment behaved as functional or pseudogenic. Donor age, sex, ethnicity and CMV serostatus were compiled together with the repertoire data. In a later genetic analysis, genome-wide SNP genotypes for about 55% of the roughly 700 donors were used, and that subset was treated as a discovery cohort. All discovery cohort repertoires had been generated on a single sequencing platform. HLA typing included class I and class II loci at four-digit resolution. The number of typed donors differed by locus: roughly 620-630 for A, B, C, DRB1 and DQB1; 500 to 550 for DQA1; roughly 600 for DPA1; and around 450 for DPB1. Because of strong linkage in the cohort, a handful of DR-DQ haplotypes were treated as single units for association and clustering. Among roughly 400 genotyped donors of the cohort, an average of approximately 240,000 unique TCR beta nucleotide sequences were sequenced per donor, roughly a sixth of them non-productive.

CDR1 LNHDA and CDR2 SQIVND are derived from the germline V gene (reference sequence). At the junction V is shortened by 2 bases and J by 2 bases; bases outside the gene matches: 4. There are 15 amino acids in the CDR3, from cysteine to phenylalanine inclusive. Just the 45-base CDR3 DNA is kept, in frame starting at base 1. This clone was observed once. Its antigen is currently not known. No quality values exist for individual bases; no much larger clone is one base distant. The paper as a whole reports these results and caveats: According to a later genetic analysis, donors in an Asian-associated ancestry cluster had fewer N-insertions in productive TCRs than the roughly 670-donor mean. A further reported finding was that TCR beta sequences accurately predicted the HLA-A and HLA-B alleles for most subjects in the first cohort. In vitro tests confirmed that a few of the cytomegalovirus-associated TCR beta chains recognize cytomegalovirus antigens. The classifier was reported to diagnose cytomegalovirus status with high specificity and sensitivity in both the original cohort and the validation cohort. Across donors, most TCR sequences were observed very rarely, whereas some public TCRs were present in many individuals. The authors suggested that the approach could potentially be extended to other disease states and immunological phenotypes. The earlier analysis of approximately 590 of the donors excluded some 15 rarely observed V segments, including chromosome 9 orphons, because counts were too low. A later analysis found that TCR association rates varied across HLA loci, with DRB1 alleles showing the most associated TCRs and HLA-C alleles the fewest. Most CMV-associated TCR beta chains appeared to be HLA-restricted in a later analysis, and the HLA associations seemed to be driven largely by CMV exposure. Only TCR beta chains were sequenced in this cohort, and the absence of alpha or paired-chain data limited detectable features. Immune exposure information for the cohort was limited to CMV serostatus. Several of the top co-occurrence clusters appeared to be linked to parvovirus B19, influenza, CMV and Epstein-Barr virus, according to a later analysis. In an earlier analysis of 587 of the donors, most TCR beta V segments were observed in productive rearrangements about 90% or about 30% of the time, broadly matching IMGT annotations. The presence/absence analyses assumed that sequencing depth was roughly uniform across donors, and that assumption may not be true. A later analysis associated 17,000 or so TCR beta sequences with specific HLA alleles at a false discovery rate of 0.05. A later analysis found that HLA-associated TCR beta chains were more clonally expanded and had lower generation probabilities than equally common non-associated chains. In the study, approximately 160 TCR beta chains were listed as associated with cytomegalovirus. Correlated functional status among segregating V segments might be attributable to linkage disequilibrium, but an unknown experimental factor could not be ruled out. Some IMGT-functional V segments, including TRBV6-2 and TRBV6-3, could not be distinguished by the 87-base-pair reads and were therefore excluded. A cluster of highly shared sequence variants was judged likely to represent a technical artifact of the sequencing pipeline. Because some donors lacked HLA typing at each locus, the association tests relied only on the typed subset. When HLA alleles, especially DR and DQ, strongly co-occurred, TCR associations were difficult to assign to individual alleles. An association between a missense DCLRE1C variant and V-gene and J-gene trimming of TCR beta chains was found in a later genetic analysis and replicated in an independent cohort.

Library method: the immunoSEQ multiplex PCR assay. A mixture of 60 forward primers for TCR Vbeta segments and 13 reverse primers for TCR Jbeta segments was used in the multiplex PCR. Amplification of the CDR3 region of rearranged TCR beta genes was performed with a multiplex PCR assay on genomic DNA. Amplified TCR beta libraries were sequenced as 87-base-pair reads on the Illumina HiSeq System. For the original study's pipeline: In a later analysis, tens of millions of unique TCR beta chains were counted across the roughly 670 repertoires, and around 11 million of these chains were shared by at least two donors. Raw reads were error-corrected and collapsed into unique sequences by a nearest-neighbor algorithm in which closely related sequences were merged to remove PCR and sequencing errors. CDR3 sequences were aligned to IMGT reference sequences to assign V, D and J gene segments. For a sequence to be retained, a match of at least six nucleotides to both a V gene segment and a J gene segment was required. A rearrangement counted as productive if the CDR3 had no stop codons and remained in frame with V and J, and every other rearrangement counted as non-productive. CDR3 was defined by IMGT convention, running from the second conserved V-encoded cysteine to the conserved J-encoded phenylalanine. The earlier analysis of 587 of the donors excluded any sequence lacking an unambiguous match to a single V gene segment. In an earlier analysis of approximately 610 of the donors, V segments were called functional above 56.7% productive rearrangements and were called segregating when the between-donor standard deviation exceeded 5%. A statistical classification framework was developed to diagnose cytomegalovirus status using the catalog of TCR beta chain sequences. In a later analysis, V and J genes were assigned by comparing TCR nucleotide sequences against IMGT/GENE-DB human TR gene sequences. In a later analysis, CDR3 sequences and most-parsimonious VDJ recombination scenarios were assigned using the TCRdist pipeline. In a later analysis, each TCR beta chain was defined by its CDR3 amino acid sequence together with its V-gene family, and reads without a unique V-gene family were excluded. To address suspected cross-contamination and a sequencing artifact, a later analysis removed a few hundred highly shared, low-generation-probability nucleotide sequences. In a later analysis, a clonal expansion index for each public chain was calculated from normalized within-repertoire ranks of inferred template counts. A later analysis computed generation probabilities with a VDJ recombination model fitted to out-of-frame rearrangements, and checked the results against IGoR. Hypergeometric tests were used in a later analysis to score TCR-TCR, TCR-HLA and TCR-CMV co-occurrence, with a repertoire-size bias correction applied to the TCR pairs. In a later analysis, false discovery rates were estimated by permuting HLA or CMV assignments 20 times. In a later analysis, co-occurring TCRs were grouped using DBSCAN, and TCRdist sequence similarity was added for clustering within HLA-allele-positive subsets. Repertoires with fewer than 30,000 or more than 120,000 public chains were left out of co-occurrence clustering, as were a few repertoires with anomalous nucleotide sharing. TCRdb took this table from immuneACCESS and kept in-frame rearrangements with V and J called. Such tables lack part of the clones; where checked against another copy, unresolved V genes explain under half of the gap, and the rest is unexplained. The V and J calls and clone size are taken from that table; D and trimming were inferred from the DNA. The sample table contains fewer than 250,000 clones; only one count was recorded for 60% to 85% of them. In total, the top ten clones hold 15% to 19% of the sample.

In total, 666 healthy bone marrow donors made up the cohort. All cohort members were sampled while nominally healthy, although unrecorded immune exposures were likely present. The donor tested CMV seronegative and was one of the 352 seronegative cohort members. A peripheral blood sample was provided by each donor, and peripheral blood mononuclear cells were used for TCR beta sequencing. The Qiagen DNeasy Blood Extraction Kit was used to extract genomic DNA from the blood cell samples. The source material was PBMCs. The source is a man aged 35-49 years in good health and CMV-seronegative. In this chain, TRBV19 is recombined with TRBJ2-3, with 7 bases in between that match TRBD2. The DNA is TGTGCCAGTAGTATAAAGGGGAGGGACACAGATACGCAGTATTTT. This translates into CASSIKGRDTDTQYF. Beyond the CDR3, the reference TRBV19 and TRBJ2-3 genes provide the residues; the full variable domain reads: DGGITQSPKYLFRKEGQNVTLSCEQNLNHDAMYWYRQDPGQGLRLIYYSQIVNDFQKGDIAEGYSVSREKKESFPLTVTSAQKNPTAFYLCASSIKGRDTDTQYFGPGTRLTVL.